The 15 T cell receptor beta chains reported below all come from one sample, sequenced in a study of T cell responses to AZD1222 COVID-19 vaccine. Sequencing used immunoSEQ multiplex PCR; TCRdb keeps in-frame clones, though not all of them. The table records about 94,000 clones, approximately 88% of them present only once. Sequenced material: peripheral blood, taken 28 days after the second AZD1222 dose. The origin of the receptors is an adult who received the AZD1222 COVID-19 vaccine.

The rearrangement joins TRBV7-8 to TRBJ1-1; unclear D gene. The CDR3 has 14 residues. Germline CDR1 is SGHVS and CDR2 is FQNEAQ. Trimming removed 5 bases from V and 11 bases from J, with 21 bases in between. CDR3 amino acids: CASSLNFRSQAAFF. In DNA, the CDR3 is TGTGCCAGCAGCCTAAACTTCAGATCGCAGGCCGCTTTCTTT.

The V and J genes are TRBV19 and TRBJ2-5; 8 bases are a match to TRBD1. Germline V CDR1 and CDR2: LNHDA, SQIVND (reference sequence). CDR3 length equals 14 residues. V lost 5 bases, J lost 2 bases, and 4 bases stayed unmatched. The CDR3 here is CASSQQGGQETQYF. CDR3 coding DNA: TGTGCCAGTAGTCAACAGGGGGGACAAGAGACCCAGTACTTC.

In this sample, this clone turned up once. The rearrangement uses TRBV6-1 and TRBJ1-5, with 9 positions matching TRBD1. J lost 6 bases, V lost 0 bases, and 3 bases had no gene match. Germline values: CDR1 MNHNS, CDR2 SASEGT. This CDR3 contains 15 residues. The chain's CDR3 is CASSEAGQGFQPQHF. CDR3 nucleotides: TGTGCCAGCAGTGAAGCGGGACAGGGATTTCAGCCCCAGCATTTT.

This clone was detected once. V is TRBV6-2 or TRBV6-3 and J is TRBJ1-5; D gene unclear. The CDR3 is 14 residues long. V lost 6 bases and J 0 bases, leaving 9 bases between the germline ends. Germline V gives CDR1 MNHEY, CDR2 SVGEGT. CDR3 amino acids: CASSRTYSNQPQHF. The CDR3 DNA reads as TGTGCCAGCAGCCGGACCTATAGCAATCAGCCCCAGCATTTT.

The V gene is TRBV6-5, the J gene TRBJ2-7, with D maybe TRBD2 (6 bases). V was shortened by 6 bases and J by 6 bases, with 15 bases between the two germline ends. Germline V lookup: CDR1 MNHEY, CDR2 SVGAGI. This CDR3 is 13 amino acids long. The CDR3 is CASRARGGVEQYF. The CDR3 DNA sequence: TGTGCCAGCAGGGCGAGGGGCGGGGTCGAGCAGTACTTC.

The gene calls are TRBV7-2 and TRBJ2-5; TRBD2 aligns across 11 bases. Trimming removed 1 base from V and 4 bases from J; junction bases left unmatched: 8. CDR1 SGHTA and CDR2 FQGNSA come from the germline V gene. The CDR3 runs 17 residues. The CDR3 loop is CASSLGLTSGVGETQYF. As DNA, the CDR3 is TGTGCCAGCAGCTTAGGACTGACTAGCGGGGTGGGAGAGACCCAGTACTTC.

The V gene is TRBV2, the J gene TRBJ2-5, with 7 bases aligning to TRBD2. Germline assignment: CDR1 SNHLY and CDR2 FYNNEI. After removal of 8 bases from V and 4 bases from J, the junction contained 7 bases not matched to a gene. This CDR3 region has 13 residues. Here the CDR3 DNA reads TGTGCCAGCTCTCGGGGGGTCCGAGAGACCCAGTACTTC. Translating it yields CASSRGVRETQYF.

The V call is TRBV5-1, the J call TRBJ1-1, with D perhaps TRBD1 (6 bases). The CDR3 covers 16 residues. Deletions cut 3 bases from V and 8 bases from J, with 23 bases between. Germline V gene sequence: CDR1 SGHRS, CDR2 YFSETQ. For the CDR3, the DNA is TGCGCCAGCAGCTCCTCGCCTCAAGGGGGGGGTCGAGAAGCTTTCTTT. Protein: CASSSSPQGGGREAFF.

The chain joins TRBV6-1 to TRBJ1-3; D is unclear. V gave up 1 base and J gave up 4 bases, with 11 bases separating them. Germline CDR1 is MNHNS and CDR2 is SASEGT. The CDR3 is 15 amino acids. The CDR3 region has the DNA TGTGCCAGCAGTGAAGGCGCAACAACCGGAAACACCATATATTTT. It encodes CASSEGATTGNTIYF.

In this sample, this clone turned up once. The rearrangement links TRBV2 to TRBJ2-5, with 10 nucleotides matching TRBD1. Germline values: CDR1 SNHLY, CDR2 FYNNEI. V shed 8 bases, J shed 5 bases, and the junction held 2 bases outside the gene matches. The CDR3 extends over 12 amino acids. DNA of the CDR3: TGTGCCAGCCGGGACAGGGGTGAGACCCAGTACTTC. Translated, it gives CASRDRGETQYF.

The rearrangement links TRBV5-1 to TRBJ2-3, with a possible D match to TRBD2 (6 bases). V dropped 5 bases and J dropped 4 bases, with 20 bases sitting between them. CDR1 SGHRS and CDR2 YFSETQ come from the germline V gene. The CDR3 is 16 amino acids. DNA for the CDR3: TGCGCCAGCAGTCGTGGTGGGGGAGGAGAGGCAGATACGCAGTATTTT. It translates to CASSRGGGGEADTQYF. The full variable domain, in which reference TRBV5-1 and TRBJ2-3 provide the parts outside the CDR3, is KAGVTQTPRYLIKTRGQQVTLSCSPISGHRSVSWYQQTPGQGLQFLFEYFSETQRNKGNFPGRFSGRQFSNSRSEMNVSTLELGDSALYLCASSRGGGGEADTQYFGPGTRLTVL.

The gene calls are TRBV9 and TRBJ2-1; 8 positions match TRBD1. CDR3 length equals 12 residues. With 7 bases clipped from V and 3 bases from J, the junction kept 0 bases outside the gene matches. CDR1 is SGDLS and CDR2 is YYNGEE in the germline V gene. The CDR3 sequence: CASGQGYNEQFF. The CDR3 region has the DNA TGTGCCAGCGGACAGGGCTACAATGAGCAGTTCTTC.

This clone was counted only a few times. The chain combines TRBV2 with TRBJ2-1, with 10 bases identical to TRBD1. The CDR3 spans 17 residues. Trimming cost V 2 bases and J 4 bases; bases outside gene matches: 8. CDR1 is SNHLY and CDR2 is FYNNEI in the germline V gene. CDR3 sequence reads: CASSELSGTGAYNEQFF. CDR3 coding DNA: TGTGCCAGCAGTGAATTATCGGGGACAGGGGCGTACAATGAGCAGTTCTTC.

The V call is TRBV15, the J call TRBJ2-1; 11 bases match TRBD2. The germline V gene encodes CDR1 LNHNV and CDR2 YYDKDF (reference sequence). Trimming removed 3 bases from V and 4 bases from J; junction bases left unmatched: 2. The CDR3 contains 15 residues. The CDR3 is CATSSGTSGYNEQFF. The CDR3, as DNA: TGTGCCACCAGCAGCGGGACTAGCGGATACAATGAGCAGTTCTTC.

This rearrangement joins TRBV19 to TRBJ2-7; 9 nucleotides agree with TRBD1. Germline CDR1 reads LNHDA; CDR2 reads SQIVND (reference sequence). The CDR3 contains 15 residues. V lost 3 bases and J lost 2; bases outside the gene matches: 5. The CDR3 sequence is CASSISDRGTYEQYF. The CDR3 nucleotides are TGTGCCAGTAGTATTAGCGACAGGGGGACCTACGAGCAGTACTTC.